The 19 T cell receptor beta chains below come from one sample, sequenced in a study of identical twins. TCRdb reprocessed the 5' RACE reads via MiXCR and lists one record per CDR3 protein. The profile covers hundreds of thousands of distinct CDR3 sequences, with around a sixth appearing a single time and over 10% taken by the ten largest. The same data also contributed to another study, on T cells expressing NK-cell markers.

What was sequenced was PBMCs. These receptors came from a woman between 18 and 29 years old in good health.

The gene calls are TRBV29-1 and TRBJ1-1, with D unclear. V dropped 4 bases and J dropped 1 base, with 10 bases sitting between them. In germline, CDR1 is SQVTM, CDR2 ANQGSEA. The CDR3 runs 13 residues. CDR3 nucleotide sequence: TGCAGCGTTGTAGAAGGCGGGAACACTGAAGCTTTCTTT. Protein product: CSVVEGGNTEAFF.

The chain employs TRBV6-2 or TRBV6-3 and TRBJ2-7; D may match TRBD1 or TRBD2 (5 bases each). The CDR3 consists of 14 residues. Germline V gene lookup returns CDR1 MNHEY and CDR2 SVGEGT. Trimming removed 2 bases at V and 4 bases at J, with 12 bases between. DNA of the CDR3: TGTGCCAGCAGTTACAGTCGGGACGCTTACGAGCAGTACTTC. Translated: CASSYSRDAYEQYF.

The chain couples TRBV10-2 to TRBJ2-7; 8 bases are shared with TRBD2. The V gene end was trimmed by 6 bases and the J gene end by 6 bases; junction bases not matched to a gene: 4. Looked up from germline, CDR1 is WSHSY and CDR2 is SAAADI. The CDR3 runs to 12 residues. CDR3 DNA: TGCGCCAGCAGGGACACTAGCGGCGAGCAGTACTTC. This gives the protein CASRDTSGEQYF.

This clonotype has at least ten counts. This chain joins TRBV15 and TRBJ2-7; D might be TRBD1 or TRBD2, each matching 5 bases. This CDR3 has 16 residues. Trimming took 5 bases from V and 2 from J, leaving 19 bases between them. CDR1 and CDR2 from the germline V gene are LNHNV and YYDKDF (reference sequence). DNA for the CDR3: TGTGCCACCAGCTCAACCGTAGGGACCGACCCCTACGAGCAGTACTTC. Translated: CATSSTVGTDPYEQYF.

This chain joins TRBV6-2 or TRBV6-3 and TRBJ2-2; 10 nucleotides match TRBD2. The CDR3 consists of 17 residues. Unmatched junction bases numbered 5, after V lost 0 bases and J lost 4 bases. Germline assignment: CDR1 MNHEY and CDR2 SVGEGT. CDR3 sequence: CASSYSSGGALTGELFF. The CDR3 DNA sequence: TGTGCCAGCAGTTACTCAAGCGGGGGGGCACTCACCGGGGAGCTGTTTTTT.

The CDR3 DNA is TGTGCCAGCACGGATAGGACCAGCAGCTCCTACGAGCAGTACTTC. Translating it yields CASTDRTSSSYEQYF. The chain combines TRBV5-5 with TRBJ2-7; D not resolved. V lost 6 bases and J 0 bases, leaving 16 bases between the germline ends. Germline CDR1 and CDR2: SGHKS and YYEKEE (reference sequence). This CDR3 spans 15 amino acids.

The chain joins TRBV29-1 to TRBJ1-1; 8 bases agree with TRBD1. CDR3 length: 13 residues. The germline gives CDR1 SQVTM, CDR2 ANQGSEA. V was pared by 6 bases and J by 5 bases, with 8 bases of the junction left unmatched. The CDR3 DNA reads as TGCAGCGTGGACAGGGCCGGGGGGACTGAAGCTTTCTTT. This codes for CSVDRAGGTEAFF.

The genes are TRBV6-8 and TRBJ2-7; tentatively, D is TRBD2 (5 bases). V lost 5 bases and J 6 bases, leaving 17 bases between the germline ends. Germline lookup yields CDR1 MNHGY and CDR2 SAAAGT. The CDR3 has 14 amino acids. The CDR3 DNA is TGTGCCAGCAGTCGGACTGGGCGTTTGGGCGAGCAGTACTTC. Protein product: CASSRTGRLGEQYF.

The chain combines TRBV20-1 with TRBJ2-1, with TRBD2 identical over 9 bases. CDR3 length equals 15 residues. V lost 2 bases and J lost 2; bases outside the gene matches: 4. Looked up from germline, CDR1 is DFQATT and CDR2 is SNEGSKA (reference sequence). As DNA, the CDR3 is TGCAGTGCTAGACTAGCGGGGTTGGCCTACAATGAGCAGTTCTTC. This encodes CSARLAGLAYNEQFF.

The rearrangement joins TRBV18 to TRBJ2-6; no clear D gene. This CDR3 spans 14 amino acids. Germline-derived CDR1 and CDR2 are KGHSH and LQKENI. The V end was cut by 8 bases, the J end by 2 bases, with 10 bases between. CDR3 sequence: CASSPPAGANVLTF. The DNA of the CDR3 is TGTGCCAGCAGTCCCCCTGCTGGGGCCAACGTCCTGACTTTC.

Worth noting for this clonotype: One end of the junction does not line up with germline, which may come from a read error. The rearrangement uses TRBV10-3 and TRBJ2-3; 7 nucleotides line up with TRBD1. This CDR3 has 12 amino acids. Germline CDR1 ENHRY, CDR2 SYGVKD. Here the CDR3 reads CTIKGTDREQYF. CDR3 sequence (DNA): TGTACCATTAAGGGGACCGACAGGGAGCAGTATTTT.

The chain has TRBV10-2 and TRBJ1-1; D perhaps matches TRBD1 (6 bases). The CDR3 is 13 residues long. Germline lookup yields CDR1 WSHSY and CDR2 SAAADI. Trimming took off 10 bases at V and 5 bases at J, with 17 bases between the two ends. CDR3 protein: CATSLPGATEAFF. The CDR3 nucleotides read TGCGCCACCTCCCTTCCAGGGGCTACTGAAGCTTTCTTT.

V usage is TRBV4-3 and J usage is TRBJ2-7; TRBD2 agrees at 11 bases. J gave up 4 bases and V 2 bases, and 1 base lay outside the gene matches. This CDR3 is built from 14 residues. The germline gives CDR1 LGHNA, CDR2 YSLEER. The DNA of the CDR3 is TGCGCCAGCAGCCAAATAGCGGGAGGGTACGAGCAGTACTTC. Translation: CASSQIAGGYEQYF.

V gene TRBV2 combines with J gene TRBJ2-5, with 7 nucleotides matching TRBD1. V was pared by 6 bases and J by 4 bases, with 14 bases of the junction left unmatched. Per germline, CDR1 SNHLY and CDR2 FYNNEI. This CDR3 has 16 residues. The CDR3 bases are TGTGCCAGCAGCCCCACCTCGACAGGGCGAGGAGAGACCCAGTACTTC. Its protein is CASSPTSTGRGETQYF.

This chain joins TRBV5-1 and TRBJ1-1; the match to TRBD1 covers 7 bases. This CDR3 is built from 15 residues. The V segment lost 2 bases and the J segment 3 bases; nucleotides outside the gene matches: 7. Germline CDR1 SGHRS, CDR2 YFSETQ. The CDR3 is CASSLVQGKDTEAFF. The DNA of the CDR3 is TGCGCCAGCAGCTTAGTACAGGGGAAGGACACTGAAGCTTTCTTT.

This rearrangement joins TRBV5-1 to TRBJ1-2, with TRBD1 identical over 8 bases. V trimming: 4 bases; J trimming: 7 bases; junction bases outside the gene matches: 9. Germline values: CDR1 SGHRS, CDR2 YFSETQ. This CDR3 region has 14 residues. Here the CDR3 DNA reads TGCGCCAGCAGCCCCTTGGACAGGGCATTTGGCTACACCTTC. Translating gives CASSPLDRAFGYTF.

The chain carries TRBV20-1 and TRBJ2-7; no firm D call. Between the trimmed V and J ends, which lost 0 bases and 7 bases, there was a span of 10 bases. The CDR3 is 12 residues long. Looked up from germline, CDR1 is DFQATT and CDR2 is SNEGSKA (reference sequence). The CDR3 loop reads CSARDYSEEQYF. The CDR3 nucleotides are TGCAGTGCTAGAGATTATTCTGAGGAGCAGTACTTC.

This clonotype was observed a few times. The chain couples TRBV7-2 to TRBJ1-6, with D possibly matching TRBD1 (6 bases). This CDR3 is built from 15 residues. Germline lookup yields CDR1 SGHTA and CDR2 FQGNSA. The V and J ends lost 4 bases and 8 bases respectively, with 15 bases between them. The CDR3: CASSSQGRHDSPLHF. The DNA of the CDR3 is TGTGCCAGCAGCTCCCAGGGGCGCCATGATTCACCCCTCCACTTT.

The V call is TRBV7-9, the J call TRBJ2-2, with D possibly called TRBD1 or TRBD2 (5 bases each). Looked up from germline, CDR1 is SEHNR and CDR2 is FQNEAQ (reference sequence). The CDR3 extends over 14 amino acids. V was pared by 4 bases and J by 10 bases, with 16 bases between. The CDR3 loop reads CASSSGTPRKELFF. The CDR3 DNA sequence: TGTGCCAGCAGCTCGGGGACCCCCCGCAAGGAGCTGTTTTTT.